These 9 T cell receptor beta chains were all obtained from the same sample, sequenced in a study of cytomegalovirus exposure and HLA in healthy donors (dated by TCRdb to 2015 to 2018). The receptor library was made with the immunoSEQ multiplex PCR assay. The multiplex PCR relied on a mix of 60 forward primers for TCR Vbeta segments and 13 reverse primers for TCR Jbeta segments. TCRdb's version of the immuneACCESS table is confined to in-frame rearrangements and falls short of the full clone set. An unresolved V gene accounts for under half of the shortfall where checked; the remainder is of unknown origin. This sample has some 110,000 clones in its table, and over 70% of those were observed once. The ten largest clones capture under 14% of the sample. The sequenced sample was PBMCs. Receptors were obtained from a woman in her forties or fifties in good health and CMV-seropositive.

This clone was picked up a small number of times. The genes are TRBV10-3 and TRBJ2-7; 10 nucleotides match TRBD2. V was clipped by 2 bases and J by 4 bases; unmatched bases: 2. From germline, CDR1 is ENHRY and CDR2 SYGVKD. The CDR3 extends over 14 amino acids. The CDR3 protein is CAISETSGKYEQYF. In DNA, the CDR3 is TGTGCCATCAGTGAGACTAGCGGGAAGTACGAGCAGTACTTC.

The gene calls are TRBV7-6 and TRBJ2-3, with TRBD2 matching over 10 bases. The CDR3 is 19 amino acids. Germline V gives CDR1 SGHVS, CDR2 FNYEAQ. Trimming removed 0 bases from V and 2 bases from J; junction bases left unmatched: 11. CDR3 sequence (DNA): TGTGCCAGCAGCTTAGCGTTTACAAATCTAGCGGGGGACACAGATACGCAGTATTTT. Translation gives CASSLAFTNLAGDTDTQYF.

This chain uses TRBV2 with TRBJ1-4; D remains unclear. Germline CDR1 and CDR2: SNHLY and FYNNEI. This CDR3 contains 13 residues. V dropped 7 bases and J dropped 8 bases, with 14 bases sitting between them. CDR3: CASNTIGGEKLFF. CDR3 bases: TGTGCCAGCAATACGATTGGAGGGGAAAAACTGTTTTTT.

This clone came up a few times. The chain is built from TRBV10-3 and TRBJ1-5; D uncertain. The CDR3 is made up of 13 amino acids. From germline, CDR1 is ENHRY and CDR2 SYGVKD. Trimming took 0 bases from V and 6 from J, leaving 6 bases between them. In nucleotides, the CDR3 is TGTGCCATCAGTGAGTCGATGAGTCAGCCCCAGCATTTT. It yields the protein CAISESMSQPQHF.

This rearrangement joins TRBV5-1 to TRBJ2-7; 7 bases are a match to TRBD2. Germline V gene lookup returns CDR1 SGHRS and CDR2 YFSETQ. V shed 2 bases and J 0 bases; nucleotides not matched to a gene: 8. The CDR3 spans 16 residues. The CDR3 DNA reads as TGCGCCAGCAGCTTATCGATCGGGGGGACCTCCTACGAGCAGTACTTC. This codes for CASSLSIGGTSYEQYF.

Of note for this clone: A junction end diverges from the germline sequence, so it may reflect a read error. The rearrangement links TRBV7-9 to TRBJ1-2, with D unresolved. CDR3 size: 12 residues. Germline lookup yields CDR1 SEHNR and CDR2 FQNEAQ (reference sequence). The DNA for the CDR3 is TGTTCCAGCAGCTTAGTCCTCTATGGCTACACCTTC. It specifies CSSSLVLYGYTF.

The chain uses TRBV28 and TRBJ1-1; D call uncertain. Trimming removed 4 bases at V and 14 bases at J, with 14 bases between. The CDR3 has 11 amino acids. The germline CDR1 and CDR2 sequences are MDHEN and SYDVKM. CDR3 nucleotides: TGTGCCAGCAGTTCCCACCTTAGCAGATTCTTT. Translating gives CASSSHLSRFF. The full variable domain, in which reference TRBV28 and TRBJ1-1 provide the parts outside the CDR3, is DVKVTQSSRYLVKRTGEKVFLECVQDMDHENMFWYRQDPGLGLRLIYFSYDVKMKEKGDIPEGYSVSREKKERFSLILESASTNQTSMYLCASSSHLSRFFGQGTRLTVV.

The rearrangement joins TRBV4-1 to TRBJ2-3, with TRBD1 matching over 7 bases. The V segment lost 0 bases and the J segment 4 bases; nucleotides outside the gene matches: 13. The CDR3 spans 18 residues. Looked up from germline, CDR1 is MGHRA and CDR2 is YSYEKL. CDR3: CASSQEISDRDFSDTQYF. The CDR3 DNA reads as TGCGCCAGCAGCCAAGAAATCTCTGACAGGGATTTCTCAGATACGCAGTATTTT.

The rearrangement links TRBV19 to TRBJ2-5, with 10 bases identical to TRBD2. The CDR3 sequence is 15 residues long. The germline CDR1 and CDR2 sequences are LNHDA and SQIVND (reference sequence). J lost 2 bases, V lost 2 bases, and 2 bases had no gene match. In DNA form, the CDR3 reads TGTGCCAGTAGTATAACTAGCGGGACTCAAGAGACCCAGTACTTC. The encoded protein is CASSITSGTQETQYF.